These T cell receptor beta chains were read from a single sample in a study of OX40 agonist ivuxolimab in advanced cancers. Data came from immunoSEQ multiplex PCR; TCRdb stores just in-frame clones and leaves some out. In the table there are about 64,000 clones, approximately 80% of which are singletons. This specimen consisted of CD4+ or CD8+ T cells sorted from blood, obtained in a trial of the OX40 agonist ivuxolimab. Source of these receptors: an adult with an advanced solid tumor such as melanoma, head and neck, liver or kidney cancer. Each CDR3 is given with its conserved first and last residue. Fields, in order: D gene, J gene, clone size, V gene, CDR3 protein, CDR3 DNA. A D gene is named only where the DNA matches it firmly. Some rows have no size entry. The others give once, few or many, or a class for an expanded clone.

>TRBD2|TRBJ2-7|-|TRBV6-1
CASGGGGVAYEQYF
TGTGCCAGCGGGGGCGGGGGGGTCGCGTACGAGCAGTACTTC
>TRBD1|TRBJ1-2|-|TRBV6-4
CASRAGTGDGYTF
TGTGCCAGCAGAGCCGGGACAGGGGATGGCTACACCTTC
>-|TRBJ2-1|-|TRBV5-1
CASSLASGDEQFF
TGCGCCAGCAGCTTGGCCTCCGGCGATGAGCAGTTCTTC
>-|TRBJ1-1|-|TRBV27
CASRVSDSLGEAFF
TGTGCCAGCAGAGTTTCTGACAGTCTGGGAGAAGCTTTCTTT
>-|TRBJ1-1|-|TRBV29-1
CSVAGRGSTEAFF
TGCAGCGTGGCCGGCAGGGGCAGCACTGAAGCTTTCTTT
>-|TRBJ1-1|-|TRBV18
CASSPDTGLNTEAFF
TGTGCCAGCTCACCGGATACAGGGTTGAACACTGAAGCTTTCTTT
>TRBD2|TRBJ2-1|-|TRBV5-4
CASSLGLAGVNNEQFF
TGTGCCAGCAGCTTGGGACTAGCGGGGGTAAACAATGAGCAGTTCTTC
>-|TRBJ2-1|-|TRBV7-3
CASRDREGFF
TGTGCCAGCAGGGACAGGGAGGGCTTCTTC
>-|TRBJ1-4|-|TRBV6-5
CASSSPGRGYEKLFF
TGTGCCAGCAGTTCCCCAGGAAGGGGGTATGAAAAACTGTTTTTT
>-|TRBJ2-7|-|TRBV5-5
CASSYTGTGAYEQYF
TGTGCCAGCAGCTACACGGGGACGGGGGCCTACGAGCAGTACTTC
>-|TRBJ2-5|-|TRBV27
CASSSSAIGGETQYF
TGTGCCAGCAGCTCTAGCGCGATAGGGGGAGAGACCCAGTACTTC
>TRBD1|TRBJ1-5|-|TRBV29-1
CSVEDFLGQGGNQPQHF
TGCAGCGTTGAAGATTTCCTCGGACAGGGCGGCAATCAGCCCCAGCATTTT
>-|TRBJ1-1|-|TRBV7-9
CASSSEGPEAFF
TGTGCCAGCAGCTCTGAGGGGCCTGAAGCTTTCTTT
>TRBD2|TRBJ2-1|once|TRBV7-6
CASSSTFGLAGSYNEQFF
TGTGCCAGCAGCTCCACGTTTGGGCTAGCGGGATCCTACAATGAGCAGTTCTTC
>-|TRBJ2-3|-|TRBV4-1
CASSQGTTTDTQYF
TGCGCCAGCAGCCAAGGGACCACTACAGATACGCAGTATTTT
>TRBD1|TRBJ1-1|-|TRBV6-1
CASSRQGAQEAFF
TGTGCCAGCAGTAGACAGGGGGCGCAGGAAGCTTTCTTT
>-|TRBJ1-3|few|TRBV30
CAWSASTNTIYF
TGTGCCTGGTCAGCCTCAACGAACACCATATATTTT
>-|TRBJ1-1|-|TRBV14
CASTLGAVGTEAFF
TGTGCCAGCACCCTTGGGGCGGTTGGGACTGAAGCTTTCTTT
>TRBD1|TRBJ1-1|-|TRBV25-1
CASSEDQGANTEAFF
TGTGCCAGCAGTGAAGACCAGGGGGCAAACACTGAAGCTTTCTTT
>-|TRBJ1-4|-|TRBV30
CACARGDNEKLFF
TGTGCCTGCGCCCGGGGGGATAATGAAAAACTGTTTTTT
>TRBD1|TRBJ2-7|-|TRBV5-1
CASNTGGNYEQYF
TGCGCCAGCAATACAGGGGGCAACTACGAGCAGTACTTC
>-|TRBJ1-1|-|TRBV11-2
CASSLSQGVKAFF
TGTGCCAGCAGCTTAAGTCAGGGTGTTAAAGCTTTCTTT
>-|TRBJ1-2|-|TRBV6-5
CASSEGQWGYTF
TGTGCCAGCAGTGAAGGGCAGTGGGGCTACACCTTC
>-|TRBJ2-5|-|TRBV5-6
CASSFRDGEETQYF
TGTGCCAGCAGCTTTCGGGACGGAGAAGAGACCCAGTACTTC
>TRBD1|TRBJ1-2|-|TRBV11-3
CASSLDGQGGYGYTF
TGTGCCAGCAGCTTAGACGGACAGGGGGGCTATGGCTACACCTTC
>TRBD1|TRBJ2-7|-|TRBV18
CASSPNSIRTGSYEQYF
TGTGCCAGCTCACCAAACTCCATAAGGACAGGGTCCTACGAGCAGTACTTC
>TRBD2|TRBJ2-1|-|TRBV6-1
CASSDEGGAYNEQFF
TGTGCCAGCAGTGACGAGGGAGGGGCCTACAATGAGCAGTTCTTC
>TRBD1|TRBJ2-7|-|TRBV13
CASSYLQDRINYEQYF
TGTGCCAGCAGCTATCTCCAGGACAGGATCAACTACGAGCAGTACTTC
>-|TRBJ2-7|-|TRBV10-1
CASSEGQTSYEQYF
TGCGCCAGCAGTGAGGGACAGACTTCCTACGAGCAGTACTTC
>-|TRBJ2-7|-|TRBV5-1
CASSLAGGEQYF
TGCGCCAGCAGCTTGGCCGGTGGCGAGCAGTACTTC
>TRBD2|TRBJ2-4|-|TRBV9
CASSVVAGGPKNIQYF
TGTGCCAGCAGCGTAGTCGCGGGGGGCCCTAAAAACATTCAGTACTTC
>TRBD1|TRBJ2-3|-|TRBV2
CASSRQGLDTQYF
TGTGCCAGCAGCCGACAGGGTTTGGATACGCAGTATTTT
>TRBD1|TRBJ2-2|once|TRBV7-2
CASSWTGNTGELFF
TGTGCCAGCAGCTGGACAGGAAACACCGGGGAGCTGTTTTTT
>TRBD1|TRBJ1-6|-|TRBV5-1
CASSSLDRGPSPLHF
TGCGCCAGCAGCAGTCTGGACAGGGGACCCTCACCCCTCCACTTT
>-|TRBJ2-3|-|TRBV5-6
CASSLGLGTDTQYF
TGTGCCAGCAGCTTGGGCCTAGGCACAGATACGCAGTATTTT
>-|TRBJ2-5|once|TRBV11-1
CASRAGNQETQYF
TGTGCCAGCAGGGCTGGAAATCAAGAGACCCAGTACTTC
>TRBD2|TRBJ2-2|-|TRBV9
CASSVGGGRVRTGELFF
TGTGCCAGCAGCGTAGGAGGCGGGAGGGTTCGCACCGGGGAGCTGTTTTTT
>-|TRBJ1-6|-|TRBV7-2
CASSLPRDTFSSYNSPLHF
TGTGCCAGCAGCTTACCCCGGGACACCTTTAGCTCCTATAATTCACCCCTCCACTTT
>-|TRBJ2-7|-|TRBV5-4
CASSLLSGPGEQYF
TGTGCCAGCAGCTTGCTTAGCGGTCCTGGCGAGCAGTACTTC
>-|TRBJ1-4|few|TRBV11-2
CASSPTTTNEKLFF
TGTGCCAGCAGCCCCACCACGACCAATGAAAAACTGTTTTTT
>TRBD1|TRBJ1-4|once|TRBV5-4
CASSENRGINEKLFF
TGTGCCAGCAGCGAAAACAGGGGAATTAATGAAAAACTGTTTTTT
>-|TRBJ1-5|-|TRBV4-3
CASSQTPVDNQPQHF
TGCGCCAGCAGCCAAACCCCGGTAGACAATCAGCCCCAGCATTTT
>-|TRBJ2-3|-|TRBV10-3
CAISVGSFTDTQYF
TGTGCCATCAGTGTCGGCAGCTTCACAGATACGCAGTATTTT
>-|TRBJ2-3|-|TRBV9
CASSPHLSVDTQYF
TGTGCCAGCAGCCCACACCTATCTGTGGATACGCAGTATTTT